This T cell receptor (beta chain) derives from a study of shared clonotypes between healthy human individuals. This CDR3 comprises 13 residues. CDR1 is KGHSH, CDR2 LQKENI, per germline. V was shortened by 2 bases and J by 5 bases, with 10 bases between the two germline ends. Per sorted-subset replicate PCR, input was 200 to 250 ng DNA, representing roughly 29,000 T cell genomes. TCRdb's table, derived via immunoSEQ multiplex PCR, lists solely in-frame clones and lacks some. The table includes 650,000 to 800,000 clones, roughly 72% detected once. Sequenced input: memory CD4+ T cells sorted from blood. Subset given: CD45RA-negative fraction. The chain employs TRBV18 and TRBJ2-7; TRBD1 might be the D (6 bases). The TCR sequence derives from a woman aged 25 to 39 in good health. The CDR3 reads CASSPGTINEQYF. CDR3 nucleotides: TGTGCCAGCTCACCAGGGACAATCAACGAGCAGTACTTC.